Below, one T cell receptor beta chain is given with its context. Method: immunoSEQ multiplex PCR; TCRdb's copy keeps in-frame clones and lacks some. The sample lists tens of thousands of clones, around 86% seen once, with 14% in the top ten. This entry belongs to a study of blood T cell repertoires in COVID-19. The germline CDR1 and CDR2 sequences are MDHEN and SYDVKM. CDR3 length equals 14 residues. The ends were cut back, 3 bases at V and 5 bases at J, with 13 bases in the middle. The rearrangement joins TRBV28 to TRBJ1-2; possibly TRBD1 for D (5 bases). The receptor was derived from a human donor in a cohort sampled during active COVID-19. Sequenced sample: peripheral blood. CDR3 in amino acids: CASSFTLGGYGYTF. In DNA form, the CDR3 reads TGTGCCAGCAGTTTCACCTTGGGGGGATATGGCTACACCTTC.